This T cell receptor beta chain was recorded in a study of cytomegalovirus exposure and HLA in healthy donors. Each donor's status was that of a healthy bone marrow donor. Whole-study results and caveats: The study labeled more than 150 TCR beta chains cytomegalovirus-associated. Three chains linked to CMV were shown in vitro to be specific for CMV antigens. A later analysis linked a missense variant in DCLRE1C to the trimming of TCR beta V and J genes.

In the PCR, 60 Vbeta and 13 Jbeta primers were used. The table came from immunoSEQ multiplex PCR; TCRdb's copy has only in-frame clones and leaves some out. The table includes about 150,000 clones, roughly 77% detected once. About this clone itself: Antigen specificity is unknown.

The source of this sequence is a man aged 25-40 years in good health and CMV-seropositive. Input material: PBMCs.

CDR3 in amino acids: CASRFGGATNEKLFF. Written as DNA, the CDR3 is TGTGCCAGCAGGTTTGGGGGGGCAACTAATGAAAAACTGTTTTTT. The chain links TRBV27 to TRBJ1-4; D may be TRBD1 (5 bases). The CDR3 is 15 residues long. CDR1 MNHEY and CDR2 SMNVEV come from the germline V gene (reference sequence). Trimming pared 6 bases from V and 0 bases from J, leaving 11 bases between.